What follows is one T cell receptor (beta chain) and its context. Its matching antigen is unknown. The data derive from a study of T-cell reconstitution after alpha-beta-depleted transplantation in children. The study's findings and limits: Diversity of TCRbeta at day 60 was high in some patients, arising from surviving recipient T cells and thymic progenitors. Newly produced T cells mostly accounted for T-cell counts and diversity one year post-transplant.

Molecular barcoding with unique molecular identifiers was used for the TCRbeta library. Via MiXCR, TCRdb re-called the PCR reads, giving one row per CDR3 protein. The sample has about 980,000 distinct CDR3 sequences, about 26% seen once; the top ten hold roughly 31%. This CDR3 has 17 amino acids. Germline V lookup: CDR1 LGHDT, CDR2 YNNKEL (reference sequence). Trimming removed 1 base at V and 5 bases at J, with 18 bases between. This clonotype was sampled from a boy in the first two years of life who had a stem cell transplant for SCID, so the T cells may come from the graft donor. The genes are TRBV3-1 and TRBJ2-1, with D possibly matching TRBD1 (6 bases). Sequences were derived from PBMCs, mostly from graft donor cells, sampled 360 days after TCRalphabeta/CD19-depleted stem cell transplant. CDR3 DNA: TGTGCCAGCAGCCAAGTTGGGACAAAGGAGCTGAACAATGAGCAGTTCTTC. It codes for CASSQVGTKELNNEQFF.